This T cell receptor (beta chain) comes out of a study of shared clonotypes between healthy human individuals. Worth noting for this clone: Its antigen is unidentified.

Sequenced by immunoSEQ multiplex PCR; TCRdb stores in-frame clones only, minus some. Of about a million clones in the sample, roughly 75% were seen once. Trimming shortened V by 1 base and J by 10 bases, and 11 bases separated the two germline ends. Germline CDR1 is SGHAT and CDR2 is FQNNGV. There are 13 residues in the CDR3. Findings and caveats of the study: Sampling covered blood only; tissue repertoires likely differ.

The gene calls are TRBV11-2 and TRBJ2-1, with TRBD2 as a possible D gene (6 bases). This clonotype was obtained from a young man in good health. Material for sequencing was memory CD4+ T cells sorted from blood. Regarding subset: CD45RA-negative fraction. The chain's CDR3 is CASSLAGVGEQFF. The CDR3 bases are TGTGCCAGCAGCTTAGCGGGAGTGGGAGAGCAGTTCTTC.